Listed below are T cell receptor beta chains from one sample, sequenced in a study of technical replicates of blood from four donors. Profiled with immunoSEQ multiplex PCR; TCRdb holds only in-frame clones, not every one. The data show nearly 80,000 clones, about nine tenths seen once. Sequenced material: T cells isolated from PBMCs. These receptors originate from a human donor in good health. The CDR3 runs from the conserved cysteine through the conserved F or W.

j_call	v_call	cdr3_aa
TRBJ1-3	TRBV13	CASSRTGVGSNTIYF
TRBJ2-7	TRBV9	CASSSGSLGEQYF
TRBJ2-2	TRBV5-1	CASSLGQMNTGELFF
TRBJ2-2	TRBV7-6	CASSWPGVTGELFF
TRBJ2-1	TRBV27	CASSLSQGGRNEQFF
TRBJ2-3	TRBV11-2	CASSPSRFSTDTQYF
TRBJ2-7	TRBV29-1	CSVEERNYEQYF
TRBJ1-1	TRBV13	CASSPLGPGSGTEAFF
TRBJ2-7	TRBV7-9	CASSLARENYEQYF
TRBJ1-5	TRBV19	CASSIGANQPQHF
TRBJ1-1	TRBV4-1	CASSHGGGNTEAFF
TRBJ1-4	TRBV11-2	CASSQTSVGATNEKLFF
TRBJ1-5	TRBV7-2	CASSSQGALQPQHF
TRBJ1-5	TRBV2	CASSLDNQPQHF
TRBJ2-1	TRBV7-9	CASSQTSGGYNEQFF
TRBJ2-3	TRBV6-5	CASSFFGNTDTQYF